This T cell receptor (beta chain) was sequenced for a study of blood T cell repertoires in COVID-19. The V end lost 6 bases, the J end lost 3 bases, and 10 bases lay between the germline ends. This CDR3 has 13 residues. CDR1 and CDR2 from the germline V gene are SEHNR and FQNEAQ (reference sequence). The assay was immunoSEQ multiplex PCR, and TCRdb's table has in-frame clones only and misses some. In the table there are about 70,000 clones, roughly nine tenths of which are singletons. J is TRBJ2-3 and V is TRBV7-9; TRBD2 might be the D (6 bases). The receptor comes from a man aged 50 to 59 with COVID-19, enrolled during active disease. The sample was peripheral blood. Written as DNA, the CDR3 is TGTGCCAGCAGTTCACGGGGGACAGATACGCAGTATTTT. Translating it yields CASSSRGTDTQYF. Together with reference TRBV7-9 and TRBJ2-3, the CDR3 gives the full variable domain: DTGVSQNPRHKITKRGQNVTFRCDPISEHNRLYWYRQTLGQGPEFLTYFQNEAQLEKSRLLSDRFSAERPKGSFSTLEIQRTEQGDSAMYLCASSSRGTDTQYFGPGTRLTVL.